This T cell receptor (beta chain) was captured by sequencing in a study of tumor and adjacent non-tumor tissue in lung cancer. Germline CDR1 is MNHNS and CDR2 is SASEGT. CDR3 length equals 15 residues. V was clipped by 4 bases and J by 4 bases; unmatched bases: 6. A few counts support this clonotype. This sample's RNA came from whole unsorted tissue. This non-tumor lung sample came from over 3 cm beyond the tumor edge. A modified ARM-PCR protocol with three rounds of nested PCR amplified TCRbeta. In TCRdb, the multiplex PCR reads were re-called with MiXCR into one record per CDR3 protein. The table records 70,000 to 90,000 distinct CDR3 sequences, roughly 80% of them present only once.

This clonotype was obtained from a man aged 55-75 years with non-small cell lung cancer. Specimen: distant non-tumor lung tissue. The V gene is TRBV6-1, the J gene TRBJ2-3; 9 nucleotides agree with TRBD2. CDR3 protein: CASSGLAEGADTQYF. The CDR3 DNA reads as TGTGCCAGCAGTGGACTAGCGGAGGGGGCAGATACGCAGTATTTT.